This is a list of T cell receptor beta chains from one sample in a study of blood T cell repertoires in COVID-19. TCRdb keeps only in-frame clones here, not all; method: immunoSEQ multiplex PCR. The sample contains 200,000 or so clones, about 79% of which appear only once. The sample was peripheral blood. These receptors were collected from a human donor in a cohort sampled during active COVID-19. Each CDR3 is given without its conserved first and last residue. D genes are given only for firm matches.

j_call d_call v_call cdr3_aa
TRBJ1-5 - TRBV5-8 ASSFQFSNQPQH
TRBJ2-1 TRBD1 TRBV25-1 ASVRRDRDNSEQF
TRBJ1-5 TRBD1 TRBV28 ASSSPGQGFYSNQPQH
TRBJ2-5 - TRBV5-4 ASSFGAGSGQETQY
TRBJ1-1 TRBD1 TRBV14 ASSLQGATEAF
TRBJ1-1 TRBD1 TRBV10-3 AIRWTGTNTEAF
TRBJ2-5 TRBD1 TRBV2 ASSERNQGAGETQY
TRBJ2-1 TRBD2 TRBV6-4 ASSRTSGSVDEQF
TRBJ2-7 TRBD2 TRBV29-1 SVEAAGAYEQY
TRBJ2-5 - TRBV19 ASSLGREETQY
TRBJ2-3 TRBD2 TRBV29-1 SVERSGGSDTQY
TRBJ1-1 - TRBV27 ATAGQSNTEAF
TRBJ1-3 TRBD1 TRBV28 ASSRRQGSGNTIY
TRBJ2-2 - TRBV5-6 ASSLGSGNPTGELF
TRBJ2-2 - TRBV5-1 ASSSGHGRTGELF
TRBJ2-1 - TRBV19 ASSRIQGIGYNEQF
TRBJ2-2 - TRBV7-9 ASSLSRSGELF
TRBJ2-3 - TRBV9 ASSVGSGDLDTQY
TRBJ2-7 - TRBV28 ASSTLQGVGYEQY
TRBJ1-4 TRBD1 TRBV7-9 ASSYSDRGEKLF
TRBJ2-1 TRBD2 TRBV6-1 ASSEEGLAGNEQF
TRBJ2-7 - TRBV30 ALGTGPYEQY
TRBJ2-7 TRBD2 TRBV7-9 ASSGLAGAEQY
TRBJ2-7 - TRBV4-2 ASSQDGYGGEQY
TRBJ2-7 TRBD2 TRBV2 ASSGTSGGEQY
TRBJ2-6 TRBD1 TRBV5-5 ASSGGGTGDSGANVLT
TRBJ2-7 TRBD2 TRBV5-1 ASRDPGTSPYEQY
TRBJ2-7 - TRBV27 ASSEDWRRYEQY
TRBJ2-1 - TRBV4-1 ASSQARQGSYNEQF
TRBJ1-4 TRBD1 TRBV29-1 SVLRGQGRPTNEKLF
TRBJ2-1 - TRBV7-9 ASSLERNEQF
TRBJ2-3 - TRBV27 ASSITSRLRKGDTQY
TRBJ2-4 - TRBV28 ASSFFAFETKNIQY
TRBJ1-1 TRBD1 TRBV29-1 SVGDRFTEAF
TRBJ2-2 - TRBV13 ASRDRNTGELF
TRBJ1-2 - TRBV7-6 ASSLLPIGTGTGYGYT
TRBJ2-7 TRBD2 TRBV6-5 ASRLAGVKNEQY
TRBJ2-6 TRBD2 TRBV19 ASSVGSGTGANVLT
TRBJ2-2 - TRBV3-1/TRBV3-2 ASSRDYSQTPGELF
TRBJ2-7 TRBD2 TRBV5-1 ASSTSGLAGGGSSEQY
TRBJ2-1 TRBD1 TRBV11-2 ASSSQGAKNEQF